The rows below give T cell receptor beta chains drawn from one sample of a study of shared clonotypes between healthy human individuals. The protocol was immunoSEQ multiplex PCR, while the TCRdb copy is restricted to in-frame clones and leaves out a portion. The sample has around 350,000 clones, about 70% seen once; the top ten hold about 10%. The sequencing sample was made of memory CD4+ T cells sorted from blood. The receptors derive from a man younger than 40 in good health. CDR3s include the opening cysteine and the closing phenylalanine or tryptophan. D genes are given only for firm matches. The size entry is marked missing in some rows and otherwise reads once, few, many or a size class.

>.|TRBJ2-2|TRBD2|TRBV18
CASSRNSGRDTGELFF
TGTGCCAGCTCACGCAATAGCGGGAGGGACACCGGGGAGCTGTTTTTT
>.|TRBJ2-1|TRBD2|TRBV4-3
CASSQRPGLAGDEQFF
TGCGCCAGCAGCCAGAGGCCAGGACTAGCGGGAGATGAGCAGTTCTTC
>.|TRBJ1-5|.|TRBV27
CASSGELLQPQHF
TGTGCCAGCAGTGGGGAACTTCTTCAGCCCCAGCATTTT
>.|TRBJ1-1|.|TRBV2
CASSFEIPGGTEAFF
TGTGCCAGCAGTTTCGAGATCCCGGGGGGGACTGAAGCTTTCTTT
>.|TRBJ2-1|TRBD2|TRBV11-2
CASRGLAGVSNEQFF
TGTGCCAGCAGAGGACTAGCGGGAGTGTCCAATGAGCAGTTCTTC
>.|TRBJ1-1|.|TRBV5-1
CASSLDPATEAFF
TGCGCCAGCAGCTTGGACCCGGCCACTGAAGCTTTCTTT
>.|TRBJ2-5|.|TRBV11-2
CASSLGLHQETQYF
TGTGCCAGCAGCTTAGGGCTCCACCAAGAGACCCAGTACTTC
>.|TRBJ2-4|.|TRBV7-9
CASSRGDIQYF
TGTGCCAGCAGCCGCGGCGATATTCAGTACTTC
>.|TRBJ2-6|.|TRBV7-6
CASRSDRSGANVLTF
TGTGCCAGCAGGAGCGACCGCTCTGGGGCCAACGTCCTGACTTTC
>.|TRBJ2-5|.|TRBV6-1
CASRRSQETQYF
TGTGCCAGCCGGCGGAGTCAAGAGACCCAGTACTTC
>.|TRBJ2-7|.|TRBV6-1
CASTEGGGPHYEQYF
TGTGCCAGCACCGAAGGGGGGGGGCCCCACTACGAGCAGTACTTC
>.|TRBJ2-3|.|TRBV5-5
CASSQDTGVSTDTQYF
TGTGCCAGCAGCCAGGACACGGGGGTTAGCACAGATACGCAGTATTTT
>many|TRBJ1-2|TRBD1|TRBV2
CASSGGQGVGSYTF
TGTGCCAGCAGTGGCGGACAGGGAGTAGGTAGCTACACCTTC
>.|TRBJ1-3|TRBD1|TRBV10-3
CAASGTDGNTIYF
TGTGCCGCTTCCGGGACAGACGGAAACACCATATATTTT
>once|TRBJ2-7|TRBD1|TRBV6-1
CASNLRTGVYEQYF
TGTGCCAGCAACTTACGGACAGGGGTCTACGAGCAGTACTTC
>few|TRBJ1-5|.|TRBV27
CASSWRQGNQPQHF
TGTGCCAGCAGTTGGAGGCAGGGCAATCAGCCCCAGCATTTT
>.|TRBJ2-2|.|TRBV7-2
CASSFWAGPTGELFF
TGTGCCAGCAGCTTCTGGGCGGGTCCCACCGGGGAGCTGTTTTTT
>.|TRBJ2-2|.|TRBV5-1
CASSLDAGRTGELFF
TGCGCCAGCAGCTTGGACGCGGGTAGAACCGGGGAGCTGTTTTTT
>.|TRBJ2-1|TRBD2|TRBV28
CASSLPAPSGRAYEQFF
TGTGCCAGCAGTTTACCTGCCCCTAGCGGGAGGGCCTATGAGCAGTTCTTC
>.|TRBJ2-7|TRBD2|TRBV9
CASSQVSGGSNYEQYF
TGTGCCAGCAGCCAGGTGTCTGGCGGGAGTAACTACGAGCAGTACTTC
>many|TRBJ1-2|.|TRBV28
CASSSHQSVYGYTF
TGTGCCAGCAGTTCCCACCAAAGCGTTTATGGCTACACCTTC
>.|TRBJ2-2|TRBD2|TRBV28
CASSLFSGKRGTGELFF
TGTGCCAGCAGCCTCTTTAGCGGGAAAAGGGGAACCGGGGAGCTGTTTTTT
>few|TRBJ1-5|.|TRBV16
CASSQTGLINQPQHF
TGTGCCAGCAGCCAGACGGGACTGATCAATCAGCCCCAGCATTTT
>.|TRBJ2-7|.|TRBV9
CASSVGSAITYEQYF
TGTGCCAGCAGCGTAGGCAGTGCTATAACCTACGAGCAGTACTTC
>.|TRBJ2-2|.|TRBV28
CASRRYSRDRFTGELFF
TGTGCCAGCAGGAGATATTCCCGGGACCGGTTCACCGGGGAGCTGTTTTTT
>.|TRBJ2-3|TRBD2|TRBV5-1
CASSLAGGEDTQYF
TGCGCCAGCAGCTTAGCGGGAGGGGAGGATACGCAGTATTTT
>.|TRBJ1-4|.|TRBV2
CASSESYGINEKLFF
TGTGCCAGCAGTGAAAGCTACGGAATTAATGAAAAACTGTTTTTT
>.|TRBJ2-7|.|TRBV7-8
CASSLAHRPGESNLEQYF
TGTGCCAGCAGCTTAGCCCATCGACCCGGGGAGTCTAATTTGGAGCAGTACTTC
>.|TRBJ2-2|.|TRBV10-3
CAISEAGELFF
TGTGCCATCAGTGAAGCCGGGGAGCTGTTTTTT
>.|TRBJ2-5|.|TRBV5-1
CASSLRQGKETQYF
TGCGCCAGCAGCTTGCGGCAGGGGAAGGAGACCCAGTACTTC
>.|TRBJ2-7|.|TRBV28
CASSWGPRSSYEQYF
TGTGCCAGCAGTTGGGGACCTAGGAGCTCCTACGAGCAGTACTTC
>.|TRBJ2-5|TRBD1|TRBV30
CAWIRAGGGETQYF
TGTGCCTGGATACGAGCAGGGGGCGGGGAGACCCAGTACTTC
>.|TRBJ1-4|.|TRBV28
CASSFPGTYNEKLFF
TGTGCCAGCAGTTTCCCAGGGACCTATAATGAAAAACTGTTTTTT
>once|TRBJ2-3|TRBD2|TRBV9
CASSVGGTSGRRSGDTQYF
TGTGCCAGCAGCGTGGGGGGCACTAGCGGGAGGAGATCGGGAGATACGCAGTATTTT
>.|TRBJ2-7|.|TRBV19
CASSLTRSYEQYF
TGTGCCAGTAGTCTTACAAGATCCTACGAGCAGTACTTC
>.|TRBJ2-7|.|TRBV5-6
CASSRLSYEQYF
TGTGCCAGCAGCCGGTTAAGCTACGAGCAGTACTTC
>.|TRBJ1-5|.|TRBV28
CASSFYWGSNQPQHF
TGTGCCAGCAGTTTCTATTGGGGGAGCAATCAGCCCCAGCATTTT
>few|TRBJ2-2|.|TRBV19
CASTLSGRELFF
TGTGCCAGTACGCTGTCCGGCAGGGAGCTGTTTTTT
>.|TRBJ2-7|.|TRBV5-5
CASSPRGGGASYEQYF
TGTGCCAGCAGCCCCCGGGGTGGAGGCGCATCCTACGAGCAGTACTTC
>.|TRBJ2-2|TRBD2|TRBV6-4
CASSALAGNTGELFF
TGTGCCAGCAGTGCTCTAGCGGGGAACACCGGGGAGCTGTTTTTT
>.|TRBJ1-4|.|TRBV6-1
CASRTSPATNEKLFF
TGTGCCAGCAGGACATCCCCCGCAACTAATGAAAAACTGTTTTTT
>.|TRBJ2-7|.|TRBV10-3
CAISGGETGKRGQYF
TGTGCCATCAGTGGAGGGGAAACAGGGAAACGTGGGCAGTACTTC
>.|TRBJ2-1|.|TRBV5-6
CASEVGTYNEQFF
TGTGCCAGCGAGGTGGGGACCTACAATGAGCAGTTCTTC
>.|TRBJ1-3|TRBD1|TRBV7-9
CASSATGVSGNTIYF
TGTGCCAGCAGCGCAACAGGGGTCTCTGGAAACACCATATATTTT
>.|TRBJ2-7|TRBD2|TRBV11-2
CASSFPPSGTYEQYF
TGTGCCAGCAGCTTTCCCCCTAGCGGAACCTACGAGCAGTACTTC
>few|TRBJ2-1|.|TRBV25-1
CASSEPRDSKAYNEQFF
TGTGCCAGCAGTGAACCTAGGGACTCGAAAGCCTACAATGAGCAGTTCTTC
>.|TRBJ2-3|TRBD2|TRBV18
CASSPGLSTDTQYF
TGTGCCAGCTCGCCGGGACTAAGCACAGATACGCAGTATTTT
>.|TRBJ2-3|.|TRBV9
CASTPRGRGTDTQYF
TGTGCCAGCACCCCCAGAGGGAGGGGGACAGATACGCAGTATTTT
>.|TRBJ2-7|TRBD1|TRBV28
CASSLGSRLRTGASYEQYF
TGTGCCAGCAGTTTGGGGTCACGTCTCCGGACAGGGGCATCCTACGAGCAGTACTTC
>once|TRBJ1-1|.|TRBV5-1
CASSRDGSMNTEAFF
TGCGCCAGCAGCCGGGACGGCTCGATGAACACTGAAGCTTTCTTT
>few|TRBJ1-1|.|TRBV5-1
CASSLDQMNTEAFF
TGCGCCAGCAGCTTGGATCAGATGAACACTGAAGCTTTCTTT
>.|TRBJ2-7|.|TRBV28
CASRPRGLSYEQYF
TGTGCCAGCCGACCACGCGGATTATCCTACGAGCAGTACTTC
>once|TRBJ1-1|TRBD1|TRBV5-5
CASSLWAGQGAEAFF
TGTGCCAGCAGCTTGTGGGCGGGGCAGGGGGCTGAAGCTTTCTTT
>.|TRBJ2-4|.|TRBV29-1
CSARQALAKNIQYF
TGCAGCGCCCGACAGGCCCTAGCCAAAAACATTCAGTACTTC
>.|TRBJ2-5|.|TRBV5-4
CASSLGVGGETQYF
TGTGCCAGCAGCTTGGGAGTAGGGGGAGAGACCCAGTACTTC
>.|TRBJ1-1|.|TRBV19
CASSKGDVNKEAFF
TGTGCCAGTAGTAAAGGGGACGTTAATAAAGAAGCTTTCTTT
>few|TRBJ2-1|.|TRBV7-6
CASSQLQDGNEQFF
TGTGCCAGCAGCCAACTTCAGGACGGCAATGAGCAGTTCTTC
>.|TRBJ2-1|.|TRBV6-5
CASRRGAFNEQFF
TGTGCCAGCAGACGGGGGGCTTTCAATGAGCAGTTCTTC
>few|TRBJ2-6|.|TRBV6-4
CASSDGGHGANVLTF
TGTGCCAGCAGTGATGGGGGGCATGGGGCCAACGTCCTGACTTTC
>.|TRBJ1-1|TRBD1|TRBV7-9
CASSLGTGATEAFF
TGTGCCAGCAGCTTAGGGACAGGGGCGACGGAAGCTTTCTTT